The 25 T cell receptor beta chains below all came from one sample that was sequenced in a study of shared clonotypes between healthy human individuals. Here immunoSEQ multiplex PCR was the method, and the copy in TCRdb shows in-frame clones only, minus some. Of more than 200,000 clones listed, about 65% were seen once; the top ten hold 8.5% to 14%. The sequenced sample was memory CD4+ T cells sorted from blood. Subset specified: CD45RA-negative fraction. The receptors were sampled from a man younger than 45 in good health.

The V gene is TRBV11-2, the J gene TRBJ2-1, with D perhaps matching TRBD2 (5 bases). V lost 0 bases to trimming and J lost 7 bases, with 7 bases between them. Germline V gene data show CDR1 as SGHAT and CDR2 as FQNNGV. CDR3 length: 13 residues. CDR3 amino acids: CASSLDLANEQFF. The CDR3, as DNA: TGTGCCAGCAGCTTAGACCTAGCTAATGAGCAGTTCTTC.

V is TRBV2 and J is TRBJ1-2, with no clear D. The CDR3 runs to 10 residues. The V and J ends lost 8 bases and 8 bases respectively, with 9 bases between them. Germline V gives CDR1 SNHLY, CDR2 FYNNEI. The CDR3 sequence: CASSPPGYTF. DNA for the CDR3: TGTGCCAGCTCCCCCCCCGGCTACACCTTC.

The chain has TRBV9 and TRBJ2-2, with TRBD2 matching over 11 bases. Germline CDR1 SGDLS, CDR2 YYNGEE. This CDR3 contains 17 residues. V shed 1 base, J shed 6 bases, and the junction held 8 bases outside the gene matches. DNA for the CDR3: TGTGCCAGCAGCGTAACTAGCCTAGCGGGAGGCGCCGGGGAGCTGTTTTTT. Translating gives CASSVTSLAGGAGELFF.

CDR3 protein: CASSLANGIFEQFF. The DNA of the CDR3 is TGTGCCAGCAGCTTGGCCAACGGGATCTTTGAGCAGTTCTTC. The J gene is TRBJ2-1, the V gene TRBV5-5; perhaps TRBD2 as D (5 bases). Trimming removed 0 bases from V and 9 bases from J, with 13 bases in between. The CDR3 totals 14 residues. From germline, CDR1 is SGHKS and CDR2 YYEKEE (reference sequence).

The V and J genes are TRBV2 and TRBJ1-2; D is unresolved. Trimming removed 2 bases from V and 8 bases from J, with 9 bases in between. This CDR3 has 12 amino acids. The germline V gene encodes CDR1 SNHLY and CDR2 FYNNEI. The CDR3 protein is CASSEYVGGYTF. CDR3 sequence (DNA): TGTGCCAGCAGTGAATACGTCGGCGGCTACACCTTC.

This rearrangement joins TRBV9 to TRBJ2-5; the D is unclear. Trimming removed 0 bases from V and 1 base from J, with 10 bases in between. The CDR3 runs to 15 residues. Per germline, CDR1 SGDLS and CDR2 YYNGEE. CDR3 sequence (DNA): TGTGCCAGCAGCGTAGCCAACACTCCCCAAGAGACCCAGTACTTC. Translated, it gives CASSVANTPQETQYF.

This rearrangement joins TRBV5-4 to TRBJ1-1; D is uncertain. Trimming stripped 2 bases from V and 4 bases from J, with 9 bases between. The length of the CDR3 is 13 residues. Per germline, CDR1 SGHNT and CDR2 YYREEE (reference sequence). CDR3 loop: CASSLSEFTEAFF. The CDR3 DNA reads TGTGCCAGCAGCTTATCCGAGTTCACTGAAGCTTTCTTT.

DNA of the CDR3: TGTGCCAGCAGCTTGACAGACCAAGAGACCCAGTACTTC. It encodes CASSLTDQETQYF. The gene calls are TRBV5-4 and TRBJ2-5; no firm D call. The CDR3 runs 13 residues. Trimming pared 1 base from V and 0 bases from J, leaving 4 bases between. The germline V gene has CDR1 SGHNT and CDR2 YYREEE (reference sequence).

The chain combines TRBV7-2 with TRBJ1-1; D may be TRBD1 (5 bases). Trimming pared 5 bases from V and 7 bases from J, leaving 14 bases between. The CDR3 loop spans 13 amino acids. Germline V lookup: CDR1 SGHTA, CDR2 FQGNSA. The CDR3 sequence is CASSPRRGVEAFF. Written as DNA, the CDR3 is TGTGCCAGCAGCCCGCGCCGGGGGGTTGAAGCTTTCTTT.

The chain employs TRBV29-1 and TRBJ1-3; maybe TRBD1 (5 bases). The CDR3 extends over 11 amino acids. Trimming took 4 bases from V and 8 from J, leaving 9 bases between them. Germline lookup yields CDR1 SQVTM and CDR2 ANQGSEA. CDR3 in amino acids: CSVGGGDTIYF. The CDR3 region has the DNA TGCAGCGTTGGCGGGGGAGACACCATATATTTT. Looking up the rest from reference TRBV29-1 and TRBJ1-3 gives the full variable domain: SAVISQKPSRDICQRGTSLTIQCQVDSQVTMMFWYRQQPGQSLTLIATANQGSEATYESGFVIDKFPISRPNLTFSTLTVSNMSPEDSSIYLCSVGGGDTIYFGEGSWLTVV.

Remarks on this clone: This is likely an artifact of a read error, given a far larger clone one base away. DNA of the CDR3: TGTGTCAGCAGCCCCGTGGGGGGTGAGGATGGCTACACCTTC. Translated, it gives CVSSPVGGEDGYTF. The chain recombines TRBV7-8 with TRBJ1-2; TRBD1 is a possible D gene (5 bases). Per germline, CDR1 SGHVS and CDR2 FQNEAQ. The CDR3 length is 14 residues.

In DNA form, the CDR3 reads TGTGCCACCTACCGGGGCTATGGCTACACCTTC. This gives the protein CATYRGYGYTF. The V gene is TRBV6-5, the J gene TRBJ1-2; D remains unclear. CDR3 length: 11 residues. Deletions cut 10 bases from V and 4 bases from J, with 10 bases between. Germline lookup yields CDR1 MNHEY and CDR2 SVGAGI.

The chain has TRBV6-6 and TRBJ2-5; D tentatively reads TRBD1 or TRBD2 (5 bases each). Deletions cut 0 bases from V and 5 bases from J, with 10 bases between. Looked up from germline, CDR1 is MNHNY and CDR2 is SVGAGI (reference sequence). The CDR3 consists of 14 residues. The CDR3 spells CASSYSSRDETQYF. The CDR3 nucleotides are TGTGCCAGCAGTTACTCGAGTAGGGACGAGACCCAGTACTTC.

There are a few counts of this clone. The chain uses TRBV7-3 and TRBJ1-1, with unresolved D. Germline CDR1 SGHTA, CDR2 FQGTGA. This CDR3 region has 12 residues. V was pared by 3 bases and J by 3 bases, with 5 bases between. The CDR3 coding sequence is TGTGCCAGCAGCTTTTCGTACACTGAAGCTTTCTTT. This sequence encodes CASSFSYTEAFF. Full variable domain (remainder filled in from reference TRBV7-3 and TRBJ1-1): GAGVSQTPSNKVTEKGKYVELRCDPISGHTALYWYRQSLGQGPEFLIYFQGTGAADDSGLPNDRFFAVRPEGSVSTLKIQRTERGDSAVYLCASSFSYTEAFFGQGTRLTVV.

Concerning this clone itself: The sample has other DNA sequences that encode this CDR3 too. The chain combines TRBV6-1 with TRBJ1-5; no firm D call. CDR1 is MNHNS, CDR2 SASEGT, per germline. Deletions cut 1 base from V and 0 bases from J, with 7 bases between. The CDR3 consists of 15 residues. The CDR3 DNA is TGTGCCAGCAGTGAAGGAGAGGCTAGCAATCAGCCCCAGCATTTT. Its translation is CASSEGEASNQPQHF.

This clone was detected once. The chain has TRBV11-2 and TRBJ1-1, with no clear D. V lost 0 bases, J lost 3 bases, and 8 bases lay in between. Germline CDR1 reads SGHAT; CDR2 reads FQNNGV. The CDR3 spans 14 residues. The CDR3 sequence is CASSLDNQYTEAFF. As DNA, the CDR3 is TGTGCCAGCAGCTTAGACAATCAATACACTGAAGCTTTCTTT.

The chain joins TRBV6-1 to TRBJ2-7, with D perhaps TRBD2 (6 bases). The germline gives CDR1 MNHNS, CDR2 SASEGT. The V end was cut by 0 bases, the J end by 2 bases, with 17 bases between. The CDR3 extends over 17 amino acids. CDR3 in amino acids: CASSEAWPGVGTYEQYF. CDR3 sequence (DNA): TGTGCCAGCAGTGAAGCGTGGCCGGGAGTGGGAACCTACGAGCAGTACTTC.

The chain links TRBV7-2 to TRBJ2-5; D is possibly TRBD2 (5 bases). The CDR3 covers 14 residues. V shed 4 bases and J shed 4 bases, with 13 bases lying between them. Germline loops: CDR1 SGHTA, CDR2 FQGNSA. The CDR3 DNA reads as TGTGCCAGCAGCTCCCGGACTGGACCAGAGACCCAGTACTTC. Its protein is CASSSRTGPETQYF.

The V and J genes are TRBV28 and TRBJ2-5, with 7 bases fitting TRBD2. The V and J ends lost 6 bases and 1 base, in that order; junction bases with no gene match: 11. This CDR3 is built from 16 residues. The germline V gene has CDR1 MDHEN and CDR2 SYDVKM. CDR3 nucleotide sequence: TGTGCCAGCAGCCAGGGCGGGAGCGCCCTCCAAGAGACCCAGTACTTC. The encoded protein is CASSQGGSALQETQYF.

This clone appeared a few times. The genes are TRBV30 and TRBJ2-6; D not resolved. Germline V lookup: CDR1 GTSNPN, CDR2 SVGIG (reference sequence). Trimming cost V 2 bases and J 1 base, with 0 bases left between them. There are 12 residues in the CDR3. CDR3 sequence reads: CAWSSGANVLTF. In DNA, the CDR3 is TGTGCCTGGAGTTCTGGGGCCAACGTCCTGACTTTC.

J is TRBJ1-2 and V is TRBV28; possible D gene TRBD1, 5 bases. Trimming cost V 6 bases and J 0 bases, with 17 bases left between them. The CDR3 runs 16 residues. Germline V gene data show CDR1 as MDHEN and CDR2 as SYDVKM. The CDR3 DNA follows: TGTGCCAGCAGCTTGTCAGGGACTCCCTCTAACTATGGCTACACCTTC. It codes for CASSLSGTPSNYGYTF.

For the CDR3, the DNA is TGCGCCAGCAGCTTGCTCGACACCCACAATGAGCAGTTCTTC. It translates to CASSLLDTHNEQFF. V usage is TRBV5-1 and J usage is TRBJ2-1; D remains unclear. The CDR3 extends over 14 amino acids. The V end lost 1 base, the J end lost 5 bases, and 10 bases lay between the germline ends. Germline V gene data show CDR1 as SGHRS and CDR2 as YFSETQ.

The chain uses TRBV6-6 and TRBJ1-4; D is ambiguous. This CDR3 is built from 12 residues. Germline assignment: CDR1 MNHNY and CDR2 SVGAGI (reference sequence). Trimming removed 7 bases at V and 8 bases at J, with 11 bases between. The CDR3 loop is CASNIGGEKLFF. The DNA for the CDR3 is TGTGCCAGCAATATAGGTGGGGAAAAACTGTTTTTT.

The chain recombines TRBV11-2 with TRBJ2-5; no clear D gene. The ends were cut back, 0 bases at V and 5 bases at J, with 10 bases in the middle. The CDR3 runs to 14 residues. Germline V gives CDR1 SGHAT, CDR2 FQNNGV. CDR3 amino acids: CASSLERQSETQYF. The CDR3 DNA follows: TGTGCCAGCAGCTTAGAACGGCAATCGGAGACCCAGTACTTC.

The count of this clone is one. V usage is TRBV6-5 and J usage is TRBJ1-4; D gene uncertain. The CDR3 sequence is 14 residues long. V gave up 6 bases and J gave up 8 bases, with 16 bases separating them. From germline, CDR1 is MNHEY and CDR2 SVGAGI. CDR3 nucleotide sequence: TGTGCCAGCAGGTCGGACGTTTGGAGCGAAAAACTGTTTTTT. It encodes CASRSDVWSEKLFF.